This T cell receptor beta chain appears in the sequencing data of a study of identical twins. Overall study results and limits: Alpha sequences that were out-of-frame and twin-shared showed an excess of low generation probability.

The CDR3 consists of 16 residues. V was cut by 0 bases and J by 0 bases, with 12 bases left in between. Germline CDR1 and CDR2: MNHEY and SVGAGI. TCRdb ran MiXCR on the 5' RACE reads and lists one entry per CDR3 protein. The repertoire holds some 250,000 distinct CDR3 sequences, with over 5.5% as singletons. With regard to this clonotype: Its antigen remains unknown.

The same specimen was also included in a second study, on T cells expressing NK-cell markers.

V is TRBV6-5 and J is TRBJ2-7; D uncertain. This TCR came from a woman under 30 in good health. The sequencing input was CD8+ T cells sorted from blood. The CDR3 protein is CASSYSKDRHSYEQYF. CDR3 nucleotides: TGTGCCAGCAGTTACTCGAAGGACCGGCACTCCTACGAGCAGTACTTC.